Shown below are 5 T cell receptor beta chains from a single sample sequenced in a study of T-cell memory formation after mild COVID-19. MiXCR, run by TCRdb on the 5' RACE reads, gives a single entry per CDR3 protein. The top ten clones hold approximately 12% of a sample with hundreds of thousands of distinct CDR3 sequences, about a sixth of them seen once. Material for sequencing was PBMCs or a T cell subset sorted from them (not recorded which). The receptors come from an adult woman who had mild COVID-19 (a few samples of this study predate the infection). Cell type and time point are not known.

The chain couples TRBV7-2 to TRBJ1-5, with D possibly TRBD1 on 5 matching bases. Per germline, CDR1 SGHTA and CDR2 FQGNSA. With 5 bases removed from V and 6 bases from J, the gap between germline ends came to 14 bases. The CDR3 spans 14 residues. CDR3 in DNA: TGTGCCAGCAGCCTAACAACCGGGGGTCAGCCCCAGCATTTT. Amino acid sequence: CASSLTTGGQPQHF.

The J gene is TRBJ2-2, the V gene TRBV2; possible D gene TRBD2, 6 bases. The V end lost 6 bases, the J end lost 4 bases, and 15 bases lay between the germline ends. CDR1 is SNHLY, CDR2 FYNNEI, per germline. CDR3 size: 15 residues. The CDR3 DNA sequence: TGTGCCAGCAGCGCAGGACTAACCACCACCGGGGAGCTGTTTTTT. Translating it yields CASSAGLTTTGELFF. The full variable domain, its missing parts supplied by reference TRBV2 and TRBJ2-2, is EPEVTQTPSHQVTQMGQEVILRCVPISNHLYFYWYRQILGQKVEFLVSFYNNEISEKSEIFDDQFSVERPDGSNFTLKIRSTKLEDSAMYFCASSAGLTTTGELFFGEGSRLTVL.

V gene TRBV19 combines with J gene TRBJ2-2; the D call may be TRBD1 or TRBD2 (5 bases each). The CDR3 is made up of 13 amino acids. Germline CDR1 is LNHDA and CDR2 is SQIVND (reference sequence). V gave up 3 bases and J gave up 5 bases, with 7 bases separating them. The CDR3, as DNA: TGTGCCAGTAGTATGGGGGAGACCGGGGAGCTGTTTTTT. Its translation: CASSMGETGELFF.

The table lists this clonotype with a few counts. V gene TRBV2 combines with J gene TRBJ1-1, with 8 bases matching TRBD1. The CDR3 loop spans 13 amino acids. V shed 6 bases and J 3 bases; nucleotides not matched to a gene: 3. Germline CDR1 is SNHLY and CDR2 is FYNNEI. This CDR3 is CASRGQGDTEAFF. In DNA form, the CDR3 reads TGTGCCAGCAGAGGACAGGGAGACACTGAAGCTTTCTTT.

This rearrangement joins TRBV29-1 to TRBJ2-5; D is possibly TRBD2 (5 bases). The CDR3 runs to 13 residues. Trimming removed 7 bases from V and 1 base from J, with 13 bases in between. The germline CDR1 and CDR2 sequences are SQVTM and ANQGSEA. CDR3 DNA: TGCAGCGCGAGGCGGGTTACCCAAGAGACCCAGTACTTC. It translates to CSARRVTQETQYF.